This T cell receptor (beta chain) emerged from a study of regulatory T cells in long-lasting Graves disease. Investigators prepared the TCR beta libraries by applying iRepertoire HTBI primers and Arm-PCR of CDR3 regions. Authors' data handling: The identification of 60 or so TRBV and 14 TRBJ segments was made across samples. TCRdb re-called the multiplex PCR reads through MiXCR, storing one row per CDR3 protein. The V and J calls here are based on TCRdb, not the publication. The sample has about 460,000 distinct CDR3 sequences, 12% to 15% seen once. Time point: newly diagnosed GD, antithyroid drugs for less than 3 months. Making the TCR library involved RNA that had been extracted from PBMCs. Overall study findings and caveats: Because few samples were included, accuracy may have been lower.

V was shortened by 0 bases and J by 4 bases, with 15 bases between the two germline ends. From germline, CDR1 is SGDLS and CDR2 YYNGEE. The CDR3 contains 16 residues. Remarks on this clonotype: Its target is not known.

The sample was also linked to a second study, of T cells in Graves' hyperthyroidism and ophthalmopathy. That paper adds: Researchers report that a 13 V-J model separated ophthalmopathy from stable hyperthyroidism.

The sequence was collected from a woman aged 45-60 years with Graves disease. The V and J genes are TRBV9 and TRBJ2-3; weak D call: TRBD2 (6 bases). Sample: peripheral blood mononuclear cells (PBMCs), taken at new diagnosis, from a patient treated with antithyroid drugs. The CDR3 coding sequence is TGTGCCAGCAGCGTAGCGGGAGCCCCGATCGCAGATACGCAGTATTTT. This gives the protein CASSVAGAPIADTQYF.